This is a list of T cell receptor beta chains from one sample in a study of OX40 agonist ivuxolimab in advanced cancers. Data came from immunoSEQ multiplex PCR; TCRdb stores just in-frame clones and leaves some out. The sample contains some 72,000 clones, about 92% of which appear only once. The sample was CD4+ or CD8+ T cells sorted from blood, taken in a trial of the OX40 agonist ivuxolimab. Source of these receptors: an adult with an advanced solid tumor such as melanoma, head and neck, liver or kidney cancer. Both conserved end residues are trimmed from each CDR3.

TRBJ1-4	TRBV19	12	ASSTTDFNEKLF
TRBJ2-2	TRBV2	11	ASSAANTGELF
TRBJ2-1	TRBV9	14	ASSPRGEGGGNEQF
TRBJ2-3	TRBV7-8	12	ASSGERATDTQY
TRBJ2-7	TRBV5-1	14	ASSPRTGGSSYEQY
TRBJ2-4	TRBV7-7	16	ASSLGLAGGLAKNIQY
TRBJ2-3	TRBV5-4	11	ASSLAGSDTQY
TRBJ2-5	TRBV4-2	15	ASSQGLSGRQGETQY
TRBJ2-3	TRBV27	17	ASSPRGRLAGEGTDTQY
TRBJ2-5	TRBV18	11	ATSGTFRETQY
TRBJ2-1	TRBV6-1	18	ASSGRVGLAGDLTSDEQF
TRBJ1-2	TRBV5-1	12	ASSLAGYDYGYT
TRBJ2-1	TRBV6-6	12	ASRPPGQFNEQF
TRBJ2-5	TRBV19	14	ASSIQTGVSVETQY
TRBJ2-1	TRBV6-6	12	ASATGTYDNEQF
TRBJ2-7	TRBV6-1	11	ASRTQGKDEQY
TRBJ2-1	TRBV18	14	ASSLLDWSTMRWQF
TRBJ1-2	TRBV30	12	AAKRTGANYGYT
TRBJ2-3	TRBV29-1	14	SVVGREGRGTDTQY
TRBJ2-2	TRBV19	15	ASSISPGPPRTGELF
TRBJ2-7	TRBV18	10	ASSTSSYEQY
TRBJ2-1	TRBV9	13	ASSVGASSYNEQF
TRBJ2-3	TRBV11-3	14	ASSTNALAALYTQY
TRBJ1-5	TRBV19	13	ATSSGGGSNQPQH
TRBJ2-3	TRBV7-2	12	ASSLISSTDTQY